A single sample gave rise to the 17 T cell receptor beta chains below, sequenced in a study of blood T cell repertoires in COVID-19. Assay: immunoSEQ multiplex PCR; the TCRdb copy retains only in-frame clones and omits some. This table has 200,000 to 250,000 clones, approximately 83% appearing once. Sample: PBMCs or T cells enriched from blood (not recorded which). These TCRs come from a woman between 50 and 59 years old who had been exposed to COVID-19.

The chain carries TRBV12-3 or TRBV12-4 and TRBJ2-3, with D maybe TRBD1 (7 bases). CDR3 length: 13 amino acids. The germline V and J ends were trimmed by 11 bases and 5 bases, with 17 bases remaining between them. CDR3 nucleotides: TGTGCCTCCTCTCAGGGGGGAGGAGATACGCAGTATTTT. As protein: CASSQGGGDTQYF.

This clone showed up just a few times. The V and J genes are TRBV10-3 and TRBJ1-1; 9 bases are a match to TRBD1. Germline CDR1 reads ENHRY; CDR2 reads SYGVKD. The CDR3 has 18 amino acids. The trim removed 5 bases at V and 1 base at J, leaving 14 bases unmatched. The CDR3 DNA sequence: TGTGCCATCAGTCCGGGACAGGGTGGTATCCGAAGGAACACTGAAGCTTTCTTT. This sequence encodes CAISPGQGGIRRNTEAFF.

This clone appeared a single time. V gene TRBV12-3 or TRBV12-4 combines with J gene TRBJ1-3, with 7 nucleotides matching TRBD1. The CDR3 has 12 residues. V lost 8 bases, J lost 4 bases, and 2 bases stayed unmatched. CDR3 coding DNA: TGTGCCAGCGGGACAGACGGAAACACCATATATTTT. Its translation is CASGTDGNTIYF.

The chain combines TRBV3-1 (or the pseudogene TRBV3-2) with TRBJ1-3; no reliable D call. The CDR3 is 17 residues long. CDR1 is LGHDT and CDR2 is YNNKEL in the germline V gene (reference sequence). V was shortened by 0 bases and J by 0 bases, with 12 bases between the two germline ends. The CDR3 loop is CASSQDREGYSGNTIYF. The CDR3 bases are TGTGCCAGCAGCCAAGATAGGGAGGGCTACTCTGGAAACACCATATATTTT.

V is TRBV11-2 and J is TRBJ2-1, with 10 bases identical to TRBD2. This CDR3 contains 15 residues. The trim removed 8 bases at V and 4 bases at J, leaving 8 bases unmatched. Germline V gene sequence: CDR1 SGHAT, CDR2 FQNNGV. Here the CDR3 DNA reads TGTGCCAGCGGTCTTAGCGGGGGGCCTTACAATGAGCAGTTCTTC. Translated: CASGLSGGPYNEQFF.

This chain uses TRBV7-9 with TRBJ1-2; no reliable D call. Trimming stripped 4 bases from V and 1 base from J, with 7 bases between. Looked up from germline, CDR1 is SEHNR and CDR2 is FQNEAQ (reference sequence). CDR3 length: 13 residues. CDR3 sequence (DNA): TGTGCCAGCAGCTCACAGCTTAACTATGGCTACACCTTC. As protein: CASSSQLNYGYTF.

This chain joins TRBV19 and TRBJ1-5; no clear D gene. This CDR3 is built from 15 residues. Germline-derived CDR1 and CDR2 are LNHDA and SQIVND (reference sequence). Trimming shortened V by 6 bases and J by 0 bases, and 12 bases separated the two germline ends. The CDR3 loop reads CASSIWSDSNQPQHF. Written as DNA, the CDR3 is TGTGCCAGTAGCATTTGGTCAGATAGCAATCAGCCCCAGCATTTT.

The rearrangement links TRBV27 to TRBJ1-1, with D possibly being TRBD1 (5 bases). V was pared by 3 bases and J by 4 bases, with 12 bases between. The CDR3 length is 14 residues. CDR1 and CDR2 from the germline V gene are MNHEY and SMNVEV (reference sequence). In DNA form, the CDR3 reads TGTGCCAGCAGTTTTATAGGAGGGGCCACTGAAGCTTTCTTT. Its translation: CASSFIGGATEAFF.

CDR3 DNA sequence: TGTGCCAGCAGCCGCGGAACCGGGACAGGGGGATATGAGCAGTTCTTC. It is translated as CASSRGTGTGGYEQFF. This chain links TRBV3-1 (or the pseudogene TRBV3-2) with TRBJ2-1; 11 nucleotides align to TRBD1. CDR1 and CDR2 (germline): LGHDT, YNNKEL (reference sequence). V lost 4 bases, J lost 8 bases, and 10 bases stayed unmatched. This CDR3 is built from 16 residues.

The V and J genes are TRBV19 and TRBJ2-3, with D perhaps TRBD1 (6 bases). The V and J ends lost 5 bases and 7 bases respectively, with 19 bases between them. This CDR3 spans 15 amino acids. CDR1 is LNHDA and CDR2 is SQIVND in the germline V gene (reference sequence). CDR3: CASSGGLLGGHTQYF. The CDR3 nucleotides are TGTGCCAGTAGTGGGGGCTTGCTCGGCGGACATACGCAGTATTTT. The entire variable domain, with the rest obtained from reference TRBV19 and TRBJ2-3, is as follows: DGGITQSPKYLFRKEGQNVTLSCEQNLNHDAMYWYRQDPGQGLRLIYYSQIVNDFQKGDIAEGYSVSREKKESFPLTVTSAQKNPTAFYLCASSGGLLGGHTQYFGPGTRLTVL.

The rearrangement joins TRBV7-9 to TRBJ2-1; 14 nucleotides line up with TRBD2. Trimming cost V 4 bases and J 8 bases; bases outside gene matches: 7. The CDR3 has 16 residues. Germline CDR1 is SEHNR and CDR2 is FQNEAQ (reference sequence). CDR3 loop: CASSSSRLAGGDEQFF. The CDR3, as DNA: TGTGCCAGCAGCTCCTCTCGACTAGCGGGGGGGGATGAGCAGTTCTTC.

The chain uses TRBV15 and TRBJ1-2; D is unclear. V was trimmed by 0 bases and J by 6 bases, leaving 14 bases between them. The CDR3 runs 15 residues. CDR1 LNHNV and CDR2 YYDKDF come from the germline V gene (reference sequence). The CDR3 DNA follows: TGTGCCACCAGCAGAGAATTAGGAAGAGGGAATGGCTACACCTTC. Residues: CATSRELGRGNGYTF.

This chain joins TRBV7-9 and TRBJ1-1; 7 bases agree with TRBD1. The CDR3 consists of 15 residues. Trimming at V came to 5 bases and at J to 2 bases, leaving 8 bases not matched to a gene. CDR1 is SEHNR and CDR2 is FQNEAQ in the germline V gene (reference sequence). The CDR3 sequence is CASSKLQGLNTEAFF. Written as DNA, the CDR3 is TGTGCCAGCAGCAAACTACAGGGGTTAAACACTGAAGCTTTCTTT.

This clone was observed a single time. CDR3 sequence (DNA): TGTGCCAGCAGTTGGAGAGCGGGGGGGACCGGGGAGCTGTTTTTT. Amino acids: CASSWRAGGTGELFF. The rearrangement links TRBV6-5 to TRBJ2-2, with 10 bases identical to TRBD2. The CDR3 length is 15 residues. Trimming cost V 4 bases and J 5 bases; bases outside gene matches: 4. CDR1 is MNHEY and CDR2 is SVGAGI in the germline V gene.

The V and J genes are TRBV3-1 (or the pseudogene TRBV3-2) and TRBJ1-3; D is uncertain. The CDR3 sequence is 13 residues long. Germline-derived CDR1 and CDR2 are LGHDT and YNNKEL (reference sequence). The germline V and J ends were trimmed by 8 bases and 0 bases, with 8 bases remaining between them. CDR3 coding DNA: TGTGCCAGCTCGAGGGACTCTGGAAACACCATATATTTT. Translation: CASSRDSGNTIYF.

V usage is TRBV12-3 or TRBV12-4 and J usage is TRBJ1-2, with D perhaps matching TRBD1 (6 bases). This CDR3 has 13 amino acids. V lost 7 bases and J lost 7, with 16 bases in between. The CDR3, as DNA: TGTGCCAGCACCCAACAGGGCCTACGTGGCTACACCTTC. Encoded protein: CASTQQGLRGYTF.

This clone was seen a handful of times. The chain joins TRBV5-6 to TRBJ1-3, with a tentative D call TRBD1 (5 bases). Trimming removed 4 bases from V and 0 bases from J, with 14 bases in between. The CDR3 is 16 residues long. Germline V gene lookup returns CDR1 SGHDT and CDR2 YYEEEE. DNA for the CDR3: TGTGCCAGCAGCGGGGACTCCGGGGCCTCTGGAAACACCATATATTTT. Protein: CASSGDSGASGNTIYF.